Below, 21 T cell receptor beta chains from the same sample are listed, as sequenced in a study of T cells after yellow fever vaccination. TCRdb called the 5' RACE reads again in MiXCR, with one record for every CDR3 protein. The sample holds 100,000 to 150,000 distinct CDR3 sequences, almost 9% seen once. The sequencing used CD8+ T cells sorted from PBMCs, collected on the day of the yellow fever booster vaccination. These receptors came from a man aged 18-30 years who received the YFV17D yellow fever vaccine.

V gene TRBV7-6 combines with J gene TRBJ1-1; no firm D call. Germline assignment: CDR1 SGHVS and CDR2 FNYEAQ. This CDR3 comprises 15 residues. The V gene lost 6 bases and the J gene lost 0 bases, with 14 bases spanning the gap. This chain's CDR3 is CASRQVEGLNTEAFF. The CDR3 nucleotides read TGTGCCAGCAGGCAGGTTGAGGGTTTGAACACTGAAGCTTTCTTT.

The J gene is TRBJ2-5, the V gene TRBV6-5; 7 nucleotides match TRBD2. V lost 2 bases and J lost 5; bases outside the gene matches: 5. Germline CDR1 and CDR2: MNHEY and SVGAGI. This CDR3 comprises 14 residues. In nucleotides, the CDR3 is TGTGCCAGCAGTTACCAGGGACTAAGCGAGACCCAGTACTTC. Translated: CASSYQGLSETQYF.

V and J are TRBV2 and TRBJ2-7, with TRBD1 identical over 7 bases. CDR3 length: 18 residues. V dropped 5 bases and J dropped 1; count of bases not matched to a gene: 17. In germline, CDR1 is SNHLY, CDR2 FYNNEI. The CDR3 nucleotides read TGTGCCAGCAGTCCCACCCTATCAGACAGGGTATCATCCTACGAGCAGTACGTC. It encodes CASSPTLSDRVSSYEQYV.

The rearrangement uses TRBV24-1 and TRBJ2-2; D not certain. The CDR3 consists of 17 residues. Germline CDR1 reads KGHDR; CDR2 reads SFDVKD. The V gene lost 3 bases and the J gene lost 0 bases, with 13 bases spanning the gap. The CDR3 bases are TGTGCCACCAGTGATCACCAGAAGCCGCCGAACACCGGGGAGCTGTTTTTT. It translates to CATSDHQKPPNTGELFF.

This clonotype was seen many times. This chain uses TRBV6-5 with TRBJ2-5, with a weak D call TRBD2 (7 bases). Trimming took off 7 bases at V and 1 base at J, with 16 bases between the two ends. The germline CDR1 and CDR2 sequences are MNHEY and SVGAGI. This CDR3 has 15 amino acids. CDR3 in DNA: TGTGCCAGCACCCACTCAGGGGAGGGCCAAGAGACCCAGTACTTC. Amino acids: CASTHSGEGQETQYF.

This clonotype was counted a few times. CDR3 DNA sequence: TGTGCCAGCAGCTACCCGGGACAGGGAAATGGCTACACCTTC. It translates to CASSYPGQGNGYTF. This chain uses TRBV7-2 with TRBJ1-2; 9 nucleotides agree with TRBD1. Germline loops: CDR1 SGHTA, CDR2 FQGNSA. The CDR3 consists of 14 residues. The V and J ends lost 4 bases and 6 bases, in that order; junction bases with no gene match: 6.

The table lists this clonotype with a few counts. This chain connects TRBV5-1 to TRBJ1-2, with 10 positions matching TRBD1. Germline V CDR1 and CDR2: SGHRS, YFSETQ. The ends lost 4 bases at V and 7 bases at J; junction bases unmatched: 7. The CDR3 runs 14 residues. The CDR3 loop reads CASSPGTGDTGYTF. In DNA, the CDR3 is TGCGCCAGCAGCCCTGGGACAGGGGACACTGGCTACACCTTC.

About this clonotype: A clone one base away is much larger, so this may be a read error. The CDR3 DNA sequence: TGTGCCAGCAGTGCATACAGGGGGCGATCCTACAATGAGCAGTTCTTC. This gives the protein CASSAYRGRSYNEQFF. The chain couples TRBV28 to TRBJ2-1; 9 nucleotides align to TRBD1. This CDR3 comprises 16 residues. The germline V gene has CDR1 MDHEN and CDR2 SYDVKM. V was clipped by 5 bases and J by 1 base; unmatched bases: 6.

This clonotype was observed once. The rearrangement joins TRBV10-2 to TRBJ1-2, with D maybe TRBD1 (5 bases). This CDR3 has 15 residues. The V end lost 2 bases, the J end lost 7 bases, and 17 bases lay between the germline ends. Germline CDR1 WSHSY, CDR2 SAAADI. The chain's CDR3 is CASSEGGGVGVGYTF. The CDR3 DNA reads as TGCGCCAGCAGTGAGGGAGGCGGCGTAGGGGTTGGCTACACCTTC.

This clonotype was seen at least ten times. The chain uses TRBV4-1 and TRBJ2-7; 7 bases agree with TRBD1. Germline CDR1 reads MGHRA; CDR2 reads YSYEKL. The CDR3 totals 14 residues. With 0 bases clipped from V and 1 base from J, the junction kept 0 bases outside the gene matches. CDR3 in amino acids: CASSQEGQSYEQYF. The CDR3 coding sequence is TGCGCCAGCAGCCAAGAGGGACAGTCCTACGAGCAGTACTTC.

The table lists this clonotype with a few counts. The chain carries TRBV9 and TRBJ2-5; maybe TRBD2 (6 bases). The V gene lost 0 bases and the J gene lost 2 bases, with 14 bases spanning the gap. This CDR3 comprises 16 residues. Germline V lookup: CDR1 SGDLS, CDR2 YYNGEE. In DNA form, the CDR3 reads TGTGCCAGCAGCGTAGCTGGGGAGGCAGCTCAAGAGACCCAGTACTTC. Amino acids: CASSVAGEAAQETQYF.

DNA of the CDR3: TGTGCCAGCAGCTTAGTCCCCTCTGCCGGTAAAGAGACCCAGTACTTC. This gives the protein CASSLVPSAGKETQYF. The V and J genes are TRBV11-2 and TRBJ2-5; D is unresolved. Looked up from germline, CDR1 is SGHAT and CDR2 is FQNNGV. The CDR3 runs 16 residues. V dropped 1 base and J dropped 3 bases, with 15 bases sitting between them.

V gene TRBV3-1 combines with J gene TRBJ1-1, with 9 bases that match TRBD1. The germline V gene has CDR1 LGHDT and CDR2 YNNKEL (reference sequence). The CDR3 totals 15 residues. The junction had 7 bases not matched to a gene; V was cut back by 1 base and J by 7 bases. The CDR3 region has the DNA TGTGCCAGCAGCCAAGCGGGACAGGGTGAAATTGAAGCTTTCTTT. Residues: CASSQAGQGEIEAFF. The full variable domain, completed using reference TRBV3-1 and TRBJ1-1, is DTAVSQTPKYLVTQMGNDKSIKCEQNLGHDTMYWYKQDSKKFLKIMFSYNNKELIINETVPNRFSPKSPDKAHLNLHINSLELGDSAVYFCASSQAGQGEIEAFFGQGTRLTVV.

This clonotype occurred a few times. The chain has TRBV5-6 and TRBJ2-3; D not certain. The CDR3 is made up of 15 amino acids. The germline gives CDR1 SGHDT, CDR2 YYEEEE. V lost 0 bases to trimming and J lost 5 bases, with 13 bases between them. In DNA, the CDR3 is TGTGCCAGCAGCTTGGATCCGCTAGTCATAGATACGCAGTATTTT. This translates into CASSLDPLVIDTQYF.

In its sample, this clonotype was seen many times. The chain links TRBV21-1 to TRBJ2-1; whether TRBD1, the table's D call, matches the DNA was not checked. TRBV21-1 constitutes a pseudogene. The CDR3 totals 12 residues. The DNA of the CDR3 is TGTGCCAGCGGGGGGGCCTACAATGAGCAGTTCTTC. Translating it yields CASGGAYNEQFF.

The chain uses TRBV7-9 and TRBJ1-1, with 8 bases fitting TRBD1. Per germline, CDR1 SEHNR and CDR2 FQNEAQ (reference sequence). The CDR3 is made up of 15 amino acids. V was clipped by 2 bases and J by 5 bases; unmatched bases: 7. Written as DNA, the CDR3 is TGTGCCAGCAGCTTACCCCGGACAGGGAGGACTGAAGCTTTCTTT. It yields the protein CASSLPRTGRTEAFF.

The sample holds many counts of this clonotype. The chain recombines TRBV5-1 with TRBJ1-2; TRBD1 might be the D (6 bases). The ends were cut back, 4 bases at V and 8 bases at J, with 18 bases in the middle. This CDR3 has 14 residues. Germline CDR1 is SGHRS and CDR2 is YFSETQ. The CDR3 region is CASSPTGRGDGYTF. Written as DNA, the CDR3 is TGCGCCAGCAGCCCGACAGGTCGCGGGGACGGCTACACCTTC.

A few counts support this clonotype. This chain connects TRBV7-8 to TRBJ2-1, with D unclear. Trimming removed 1 base at V and 8 bases at J, with 9 bases between. The CDR3 extends over 13 amino acids. Germline CDR1 SGHVS, CDR2 FQNEAQ. Here the CDR3 reads CASSLVRQHEQFF. CDR3 bases: TGTGCCAGCAGCTTAGTTCGCCAGCATGAGCAGTTCTTC. The full variable domain, with the rest looked up from reference TRBV7-8 and TRBJ2-1, is GAGVSQSPRYKVAKRGQDVALRCDPISGHVSLFWYQQALGQGPEFLTYFQNEAQLDKSGLPSDRFFAERPEGSVSTLKIQRTQQEDSAVYLCASSLVRQHEQFFGPGTRLTVL.

This chain joins TRBV11-2 and TRBJ2-5, with D unclear. Germline V gives CDR1 SGHAT, CDR2 FQNNGV. The ends were cut back, 0 bases at V and 1 base at J, with 9 bases in the middle. This CDR3 has 15 residues. CDR3 protein: CASSLEAQIQETQYF. For the CDR3, the DNA is TGTGCCAGCAGCTTAGAGGCGCAGATCCAAGAGACCCAGTACTTC.

This clonotype was seen a few times. This chain links TRBV4-3 with TRBJ1-1; possibly TRBD1 for D (5 bases). The V end lost 3 bases, the J end lost 0 bases, and 11 bases lay between the germline ends. There are 15 residues in the CDR3. CDR1 and CDR2 from the germline V gene are LGHNA and YSLEER. The CDR3 loop reads CASSHRGGMNTEAFF. CDR3 sequence (DNA): TGCGCCAGCAGCCATAGGGGCGGAATGAACACTGAAGCTTTCTTT.

This clonotype was seen repeatedly, ten times or more. The CDR3 reads CASSLDRGNYEQYF. In DNA, the CDR3 is TGTGCCAGCAGTTTGGACAGGGGTAATTACGAGCAGTACTTC. The chain is built from TRBV12-3 or TRBV12-4 and TRBJ2-7; 9 nucleotides align to TRBD1. V gave up 3 bases and J gave up 4 bases; unmatched junction bases: 4. This CDR3 is 14 amino acids long.